This T cell receptor beta chain appears in the sequencing data of a study of cytomegalovirus exposure and HLA in healthy donors. The wider study: Among 150 million to 200 million T cells, an earlier analysis found 90 million to 130 million unique TCR beta sequences. Regarding the study as a whole: Some V segments, TRBV6-2 and TRBV6-3 among them, were indistinguishable and were therefore excluded. CMV antigen specificity was confirmed in vitro for a few CMV-associated chains.

CDR1 is SEHNR and CDR2 is FQNEAQ in the germline V gene (reference sequence). V was pared by 6 bases and J by 4 bases, with 5 bases of the junction left unmatched. The CDR3 runs to 13 residues. Use of 60 Vbeta and 13 Jbeta primers characterized the PCR. The method was immunoSEQ multiplex PCR; TCRdb's version includes in-frame clones alone and lacks a portion of them. The profile covers 65,000 to 95,000 clones, with roughly 78% appearing a single time and 2.5% taken by the ten largest. On this clone itself: As yet, its antigen is unknown.

This sequence joins TRBV7-9 and TRBJ1-2; 7 bases line up with TRBD1. The TCR comes from a male donor in good health and CMV-seropositive. Sequenced sample: PBMCs. CDR3 in amino acids: CASRERQGYGYTF. CDR3 DNA: TGTGCCAGCAGGGAGAGACAGGGCTATGGCTACACCTTC. The full variable domain, rest sourced from reference TRBV7-9 and TRBJ1-2, is DTGVSQNPRHKITKRGQNVTFRCDPISEHNRLYWYRQTLGQGPEFLTYFQNEAQLEKSRLLSDRFSAERPKGSFSTLEIQRTEQGDSAMYLCASRERQGYGYTFGSGTRLTVV.